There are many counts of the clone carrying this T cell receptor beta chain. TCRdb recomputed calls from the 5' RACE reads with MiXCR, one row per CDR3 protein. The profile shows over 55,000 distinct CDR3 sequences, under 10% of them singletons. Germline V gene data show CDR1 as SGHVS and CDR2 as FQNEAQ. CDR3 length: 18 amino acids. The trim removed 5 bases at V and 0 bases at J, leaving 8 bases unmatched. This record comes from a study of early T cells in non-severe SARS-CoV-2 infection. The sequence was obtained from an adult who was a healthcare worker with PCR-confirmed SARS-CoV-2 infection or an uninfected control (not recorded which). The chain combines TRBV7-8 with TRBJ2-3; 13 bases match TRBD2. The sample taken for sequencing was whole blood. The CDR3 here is CASSLTSGRAASTDTQYF. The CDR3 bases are TGTGCCAGCAGCCTCACTAGCGGGAGGGCCGCCAGCACAGATACGCAGTATTTT.